This entry is about one T cell receptor (beta chain). This clonotype appeared many times. Its binding antigen is unknown. There are no base qualities to consult, and no much larger clone falls within one base. TCRdb shows the sequencer as Illumina HiSeq 2000. TCR beta chain libraries were generated by multiplex PCR amplification. The amplified TCR beta chain products were analyzed by high-throughput sequencing. TCRdb took the public reads, trimmed them with fastp at Q25, ran MiXCR for clone calling and kept in-frame beta chains. Each entry merges the rows of one CDR3 protein and shows their most common DNA and genes. Here the sample has 150,000 to 200,000 distinct CDR3 sequences; 25% to 40% occur a single time. Roughly 3.8% of the sample is held by the ten biggest clonotypes. Lymph node samples came from the axillary draining lymph nodes of breast cancer patients. The germline ends are 15 bases apart after V is trimmed by 5 bases and J by 5 bases. The germline V gene sets CDR1 to ENHRY and CDR2 to SYGVKD. The CDR3 goes from the cysteine to the phenylalanine over 14 residues. Just the 42-base CDR3 DNA is kept, in frame starting at base 1.

This record belongs to a study of breast tumors, draining lymph nodes, adjacent tissues (dated by TCRdb to 2016 to 2017). Background on the whole study: Breast cancer patients provided tumor, adjacent nontumor tissue and axillary lymph nodes, and the study compared the TCR beta repertoires across these three sources. The study aimed to assess the relationships and possible T-cell exchange between tumor, surrounding tissue and draining lymph node repertoires in human breast cancer.

The investigation overall reported the following: The data were considered consistent with most tumor T cells being derived from the lymph node and subsequently expanding within tumor tissue. Rather than being directly demonstrated, the conclusion that tumor T cells originate in lymph nodes was presented as consistent with a hypothesis. Tumor T-cell repertoires showed less diversity than lymph node repertoires and more diversity than nontumor tissue repertoires, and tumor T-cell repertoires showed preferential V and J gene usage. In luminal-like breast cancer, tumor and nontumor tissue repertoires resembled each other significantly more than in basal-like breast cancer.

The V gene is TRBV10-3 and the J gene is TRBJ1-2; too little of a D gene remains to name it. Sample: axillary lymph node tissue. The clonotype was recovered from a female donor with breast cancer. Some clones in this sample may be carry-over from other donors' samples. The CDR3 region: CAISPGESRYGYTF. The DNA reads as follows: TGTGCCATCAGTCCCGGTGAGTCGAGATATGGCTACACCTTC.